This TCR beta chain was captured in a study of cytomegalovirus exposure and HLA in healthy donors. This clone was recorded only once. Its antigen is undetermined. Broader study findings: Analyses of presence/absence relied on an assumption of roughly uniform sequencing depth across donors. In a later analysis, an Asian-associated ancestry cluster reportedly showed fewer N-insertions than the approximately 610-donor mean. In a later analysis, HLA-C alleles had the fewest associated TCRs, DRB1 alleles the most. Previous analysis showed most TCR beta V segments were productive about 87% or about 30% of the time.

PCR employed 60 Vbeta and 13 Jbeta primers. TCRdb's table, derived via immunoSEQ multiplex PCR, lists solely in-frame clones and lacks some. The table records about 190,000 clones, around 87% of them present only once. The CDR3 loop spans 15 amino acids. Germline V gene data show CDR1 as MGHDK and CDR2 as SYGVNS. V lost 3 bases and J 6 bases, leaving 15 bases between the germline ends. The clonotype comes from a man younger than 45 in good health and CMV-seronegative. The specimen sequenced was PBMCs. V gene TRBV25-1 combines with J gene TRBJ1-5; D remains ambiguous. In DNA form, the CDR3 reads TGTGCCAGCAGTGAGCCGGGGAGTATATCTCAGCCCCAGCATTTT. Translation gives CASSEPGSISQPQHF. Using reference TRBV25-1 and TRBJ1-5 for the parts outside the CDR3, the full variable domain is EADIYQTPRYLVIGTGKKITLECSQTMGHDKMYWYQQDPGMELHLIHYSYGVNSTEKGDLSSESTVSRIRTEHFPLTLESARPSHTSQYLCASSEPGSISQPQHFGDGTRLSIL.